This entry lists 15 T cell receptor beta chains sequenced from one sample in a study of response to subunit inactivated influenza vaccine (dated by TCRdb to 2017 to 2018). The library was made by RT-PCR. TCRdb names Illumina HiSeq 2500 as the instrument used. TCRdb took the public reads, trimmed them with fastp at Q25, ran MiXCR for clone calling and kept in-frame beta chains. CDR3 protein sequences are deduplicated, and each keeps its most common genes and DNA. This sample comprises about 160,000 distinct CDR3 sequences, around 9.9% of them detected only once. Jointly, the top ten make up about an eighth of the sample. The meaning of the sample's time point label: approximately 47 days after influenza vaccine administration. This material consisted of non-naive T cells sorted from PBMCs, taken about 6 weeks after vaccination. The intended sense of this specimen's cell subset or site label: memory T cell fraction. All receptors derive from a man aged 45-60 years who received an inactivated influenza vaccine. Donor details come from another sample of the same person, matched by shared clones.

The chain has TRBV4-2 and TRBJ1-4, with D perhaps TRBD1 (5 bases). CDR3 length: 15 residues. Germline lookup yields CDR1 LGHNA and CDR2 YNFKEQ. V lost 1 base, J lost 8 bases, and 14 bases lay in between. The CDR3 region is CASSQGDGFQEKLFF. The CDR3 bases are TGTGCCAGCAGCCAAGGGGACGGTTTTCAAGAAAAACTGTTTTTT.

This clonotype has just a few counts. CDR3 nucleotides: TGTGCCGTAAGGGAGAGTCAGGACACTGAAGCTTTCTTT. Protein product: CAVRESQDTEAFF. V is TRBV10-3 and J is TRBJ1-1, with unresolved D. The length of the CDR3 is 13 residues. Germline CDR1 ENHRY, CDR2 SYGVKD. V lost 11 bases and J 3 bases, leaving 16 bases between the germline ends.

This clonotype was observed at least ten times. The V gene is TRBV5-1, the J gene TRBJ1-1, with a tentative D call TRBD1 (6 bases). The CDR3 is 14 residues long. Germline V gene data show CDR1 as SGHRS and CDR2 as YFSETQ. V dropped 4 bases and J dropped 2 bases, with 12 bases sitting between them. For the CDR3, the DNA is TGCGCCAGCAGCAAGGGGGGCCCAAACACTGAAGCTTTCTTT. It translates to CASSKGGPNTEAFF.

Many counts were recorded for this clonotype. This chain connects TRBV5-1 to TRBJ1-1; no definite D call. V lost 4 bases and J lost 0, with 10 bases in between. Per the germline V gene, CDR1 is SGHRS and CDR2 is YFSETQ. CDR3 length: 14 amino acids. CDR3 residues: CASSAAGMNTEAFF. In nucleotides, the CDR3 is TGCGCCAGCAGCGCGGCTGGCATGAACACTGAAGCTTTCTTT.

This clonotype was observed at least ten times. The chain joins TRBV5-1 to TRBJ2-5, with 9 bases lining up with TRBD1. Looked up from germline, CDR1 is SGHRS and CDR2 is YFSETQ. With 4 bases clipped from V and 4 bases from J, the junction kept 2 bases outside the gene matches. This CDR3 is built from 13 residues. CDR3 nucleotides: TGCGCCAGCAGCCAGGGACAGGGAGAGACCCAGTACTTC. It specifies CASSQGQGETQYF.

The rearrangement uses TRBV3-1 and TRBJ1-2, with no clear D. The V end lost 4 bases, the J end lost 8 bases, and 11 bases lay between the germline ends. Germline loops: CDR1 LGHDT, CDR2 YNNKEL (reference sequence). The CDR3 sequence is 12 residues long. CDR3 region: CASSRSGGGYTF. The CDR3 nucleotides are TGTGCCAGCAGCCGCTCGGGTGGCGGCTACACCTTC.

This chain links TRBV2 with TRBJ2-2, with TRBD1 as a possible D gene (5 bases). Trimming pared 6 bases from V and 9 bases from J, leaving 11 bases between. The CDR3 spans 12 residues. The germline CDR1 and CDR2 sequences are SNHLY and FYNNEI. CDR3 in amino acids: CASRVQDRELFF. As DNA, the CDR3 is TGTGCCAGCAGAGTCCAGGACAGGGAGCTGTTTTTT.

Many counts were recorded for this clonotype. This sequence joins TRBV20-1 and TRBJ1-4, with a possible D match to TRBD1 (5 bases). Germline V CDR1 and CDR2: DFQATT, SNEGSKA (reference sequence). V was cut by 4 bases and J by 7 bases, with 19 bases left in between. The CDR3 totals 15 residues. The CDR3 here is CSATRGGGIGEKLFF. The CDR3 DNA follows: TGCAGTGCTACTCGGGGGGGGGGTATAGGTGAAAAACTGTTTTTT.

There are a few counts of this clonotype. The chain's CDR3 is CASSPRRGLAGGSTDTQYF. In DNA form, the CDR3 reads TGTGCCAGCTCACCACGAAGGGGACTAGCGGGAGGCAGCACAGATACGCAGTATTTT. The chain is built from TRBV18 and TRBJ2-3, with 15 positions matching TRBD2. Germline V gene sequence: CDR1 KGHSH, CDR2 LQKENI. This CDR3 is built from 19 residues. J was trimmed by 0 bases and V by 1 base; bases with no gene match: 5. Combining the CDR3 with reference TRBV18 and TRBJ2-3 gives the whole variable domain NAGVMQNPRHLVRRRGQEARLRCSPMKGHSHVYWYRQLPEEGLKFMVYLQKENIIDESGMPKERFSAEFPKEGPSILRIQQVVRGDSAAYFCASSPRRGLAGGSTDTQYFGPGTRLTVL.

There are many counts of this clonotype. This chain uses TRBV4-2 with TRBJ2-5, with D maybe TRBD1 (6 bases). Germline lookup yields CDR1 LGHNA and CDR2 YNFKEQ. V was pared by 1 base and J by 7 bases, with 19 bases between. This CDR3 is 16 amino acids long. CDR3 sequence reads: CASSQGSRGGSGTQYF. CDR3 nucleotides: TGTGCCAGCAGCCAAGGGTCCAGGGGTGGATCGGGGACCCAGTACTTC.

This clonotype appeared a few times. J is TRBJ2-7 and V is TRBV20-1; 10 bases fit TRBD2. Germline-derived CDR1 and CDR2 are DFQATT and SNEGSKA (reference sequence). CDR3 length: 15 amino acids. V dropped 6 bases and J dropped 0; count of bases not matched to a gene: 8. CDR3 protein: CSARPGTSVSYEQYF. The CDR3 DNA reads as TGCAGTGCAAGACCCGGGACTAGCGTCTCCTACGAGCAGTACTTC.

This sequence joins TRBV5-6 and TRBJ2-4, with 7 bases matching TRBD1. The junction had 16 bases not matched to a gene; V was cut back by 3 bases and J by 7 bases. The length of the CDR3 is 17 residues. Per germline, CDR1 SGHDT and CDR2 YYEEEE. The CDR3 DNA sequence: TGTGCCAGCAGCTCTGGGGTCACCGCGACAGGGAAGAACATTCAGTACTTC. Residues: CASSSGVTATGKNIQYF.

This clonotype was counted between two and nine times. The rearrangement uses TRBV20-1 and TRBJ2-2; 10 bases align to TRBD2. The CDR3 spans 15 residues. CDR1 is DFQATT and CDR2 is SNEGSKA in the germline V gene (reference sequence). Unmatched junction bases numbered 8, after V lost 5 bases and J lost 5 bases. This chain's CDR3 is CSAPVAGGRTGELFF. CDR3 bases: TGCAGTGCTCCCGTAGCGGGAGGTAGAACCGGGGAGCTGTTTTTT.

At least ten counts were recorded for this clonotype. The rearrangement links TRBV20-1 to TRBJ1-2, with D possibly TRBD1 on 5 matching bases. Germline V gene data show CDR1 as DFQATT and CDR2 as SNEGSKA (reference sequence). With 2 bases removed from V and 8 bases from J, the gap between germline ends came to 15 bases. The CDR3 contains 13 residues. The CDR3 sequence is CSARPGAGLGYTF. CDR3 DNA sequence: TGCAGTGCTAGACCCGGGGCGGGTTTGGGCTACACCTTC.

The table lists this clonotype with many counts. The chain carries TRBV28 and TRBJ2-3; 9 positions match TRBD2. The CDR3 length is 19 residues. Germline CDR1 reads MDHEN; CDR2 reads SYDVKM. Trimming took 1 base from V and 1 from J; bases not matched to a gene: 12. CDR3 amino acids: CASSLFWADAGGGTDTQYF. DNA for the CDR3: TGTGCCAGCAGTTTATTTTGGGCAGACGCGGGGGGGGGCACAGATACGCAGTATTTT.